This TCR beta chain comes out of a study of blood T cell repertoires in COVID-19. Overall study context: Samples of COVID-19 (acute and convalescent) were obtained from the United States, Italy and Spain. T cells, B-cell-depleted T cells, or PBMCs provided the cDNA or gDNA that served as material.

Study processing details: Reference gene primer amplification yielded estimated nucleated cell counts. Assay used: immunoSEQ multiplex PCR; TCRdb lists only in-frame clones, some missing. V, J and clone size reflect that table, while D and trimming were determined from the DNA. Of about 100,000 clones detected, more than 65% appear once; the ten largest clones hold about 12%. The receptor was derived from an older woman with acute or convalescent COVID-19. Sequenced input: peripheral blood.

CDR3 sequence reads: CSVRQALNYGYTF. The CDR3 DNA follows: TGCAGCGTAAGACAGGCGCTTAACTATGGCTACACCTTC. The rearrangement joins TRBV29-1 to TRBJ1-2; tentatively, D is TRBD1 (6 bases). Per the germline V gene, CDR1 is SQVTM and CDR2 is ANQGSEA. This CDR3 spans 13 amino acids. Trimming removed 6 bases from V and 1 base from J, with 12 bases in between. Supplemented by reference TRBV29-1 and TRBJ1-2, the full variable domain reads SAVISQKPSRDICQRGTSLTIQCQVDSQVTMMFWYRQQPGQSLTLIATANQGSEATYESGFVIDKFPISRPNLTFSTLTVSNMSPEDSSIYLCSVRQALNYGYTFGSGTRLTVV.